The 30 T cell receptor beta chains below were found in one sample sequenced in a study of OX40 agonist ivuxolimab in advanced cancers. Assay: immunoSEQ multiplex PCR; the TCRdb copy retains only in-frame clones and omits some. Of some 60,000 clones in the sample, over 70% were seen once. The specimen was CD4+ or CD8+ T cells sorted from blood, collected in a trial of the OX40 agonist ivuxolimab. Receptors were obtained from an adult with an advanced solid tumor such as melanoma, head and neck, liver or kidney cancer.

The chain joins TRBV20-1 to TRBJ2-3; D call uncertain. Looked up from germline, CDR1 is DFQATT and CDR2 is SNEGSKA (reference sequence). Trimming removed 5 bases from V and 3 bases from J, with 6 bases in between. The CDR3 length is 11 residues. DNA for the CDR3: TGCAGTGCTCCGGCTACAGATACGCAGTATTTT. It specifies CSAPATDTQYF.

A note on this clone: Different DNA sequences within this sample yield the same CDR3. The V and J genes are TRBV7-2 and TRBJ2-7; 10 bases fit TRBD2. The trim removed 5 bases at V and 3 bases at J, leaving 7 bases unmatched. Per germline, CDR1 SGHTA and CDR2 FQGNSA. CDR3 size: 15 residues. CDR3 sequence reads: CASSPGSSGGYEQYF. Written as DNA, the CDR3 is TGTGCCAGCAGCCCCGGCTCTAGCGGGGGCTACGAGCAGTACTTC.

J is TRBJ2-5 and V is TRBV5-1; D possibly corresponds to TRBD1 (5 bases). The CDR3 is 13 residues long. Deletions cut 6 bases from V and 0 bases from J, with 9 bases between. CDR1 and CDR2 (germline): SGHRS, YFSETQ. CDR3 sequence reads: CASKTVYQETQYF. CDR3 nucleotides: TGCGCCAGCAAGACAGTGTACCAAGAGACCCAGTACTTC. Full variable domain (rest looked up from reference TRBV5-1 and TRBJ2-5): KAGVTQTPRYLIKTRGQQVTLSCSPISGHRSVSWYQQTPGQGLQFLFEYFSETQRNKGNFPGRFSGRQFSNSRSEMNVSTLELGDSALYLCASKTVYQETQYFGPGTRLLVL.

The rearrangement uses TRBV7-2 and TRBJ2-2; 8 positions agree with TRBD1. The length of the CDR3 is 13 residues. In germline, CDR1 is SGHTA, CDR2 FQGNSA. V lost 6 bases to trimming and J lost 6 bases; unmatched junction nucleotides: 3. CDR3 bases: TGTGCCAGCAGTAAACAGGGGGCCGGGGAGCTGTTTTTT. It specifies CASSKQGAGELFF.

This chain connects TRBV7-8 to TRBJ1-2, with D perhaps TRBD1 (6 bases). Germline-derived CDR1 and CDR2 are SGHVS and FQNEAQ. The CDR3 is 14 amino acids. V was trimmed by 1 base and J by 2 bases, leaving 8 bases between them. In DNA, the CDR3 is TGTGCCAGCAGCTTAGGGACAGCAAACTATGGCTACACCTTC. It yields the protein CASSLGTANYGYTF.

The chain combines TRBV5-1 with TRBJ1-4; weak D call: TRBD1 (5 bases). This CDR3 is built from 15 residues. The ends were cut back, 2 bases at V and 0 bases at J, with 8 bases in the middle. Germline V CDR1 and CDR2: SGHRS, YFSETQ. CDR3 DNA: TGCGCCAGCAGCTTTCAGGGAACAACTAATGAAAAACTGTTTTTT. The encoded protein is CASSFQGTTNEKLFF.

The J gene is TRBJ2-3, the V gene TRBV19; TRBD1 might be the D (6 bases). V shed 2 bases and J shed 2 bases, with 8 bases lying between them. The germline gives CDR1 LNHDA, CDR2 SQIVND (reference sequence). This CDR3 has 14 residues. The DNA for the CDR3 is TGTGCCAGTAGTATAAGGGGGACCACAGATACGCAGTATTTT. Translating it yields CASSIRGTTDTQYF.

V is TRBV7-9 and J is TRBJ1-1; 7 nucleotides align to TRBD1. The CDR3 is made up of 15 amino acids. Per the germline V gene, CDR1 is SEHNR and CDR2 is FQNEAQ (reference sequence). J was trimmed by 7 bases and V by 5 bases; bases with no gene match: 13. CDR3 DNA: TGTGCCAGCAGCGCCCCAGACAGGGCGGGTGGTGAAGCTTTCTTT. It encodes CASSAPDRAGGEAFF.

This chain connects TRBV2 to TRBJ2-7; 9 bases align to TRBD1. Losses at the gene ends were 5 bases for V and 2 bases for J; bases not matched to a gene: 7. The CDR3 runs to 15 residues. Germline assignment: CDR1 SNHLY and CDR2 FYNNEI. CDR3 protein: CASSLGQGPPYEQYF. As DNA, the CDR3 is TGTGCCAGCAGTCTCGGACAGGGGCCCCCCTACGAGCAGTACTTC. Using reference TRBV2 and TRBJ2-7 for the parts outside the CDR3, the full variable domain is EPEVTQTPSHQVTQMGQEVILRCVPISNHLYFYWYRQILGQKVEFLVSFYNNEISEKSEIFDDQFSVERPDGSNFTLKIRSTKLEDSAMYFCASSLGQGPPYEQYFGPGTRLTVT.

The J gene is TRBJ1-4, the V gene TRBV28; TRBD1 is a possible D gene (5 bases). The CDR3 is 14 residues long. Per the germline V gene, CDR1 is MDHEN and CDR2 is SYDVKM. The V end was cut by 5 bases, the J end by 4 bases, with 11 bases between. The CDR3 DNA reads TGTGCCAGCAGTAATGGGGGGATTAATGAAAAACTGTTTTTT. Residues: CASSNGGINEKLFF.

This sequence joins TRBV28 and TRBJ2-3, with 12 bases that match TRBD2. The CDR3 spans 17 residues. V was pared by 6 bases and J by 8 bases, with 15 bases of the junction left unmatched. Germline V gives CDR1 MDHEN, CDR2 SYDVKM. The CDR3 DNA reads TGTGCCAGCAGGCCCGGGACTAGCGGGCGGATCGTTGGTACGCAGTATTTT. This encodes CASRPGTSGRIVGTQYF.

In the case of this clone: Other nucleotide sequences from this sample produce the same CDR3. This chain links TRBV9 with TRBJ2-3; D possibly corresponds to TRBD1 (7 bases). Germline values: CDR1 SGDLS, CDR2 YYNGEE. This CDR3 comprises 13 residues. Trimming took 2 bases from V and 6 from J, leaving 10 bases between them. The CDR3 region is CASSVGGGDTQYF. CDR3 coding DNA: TGTGCCAGCAGCGTCGGAGGGGGCGATACGCAGTATTTT.

The V gene is TRBV7-2, the J gene TRBJ2-3, with D maybe TRBD1 (5 bases). The V and J ends lost 7 bases and 3 bases respectively, with 14 bases between them. CDR3 length equals 14 residues. Germline loops: CDR1 SGHTA, CDR2 FQGNSA. Here the CDR3 reads CASTRPGRTDTQYF. The CDR3 DNA follows: TGTGCCAGCACCCGGCCAGGGCGGACAGATACGCAGTATTTT.

CDR3: CASSLGGDASTDTQYF. The CDR3 DNA sequence: TGTGCCAGCAGCTTGGGCGGGGATGCTAGCACAGATACGCAGTATTTT. The rearrangement links TRBV5-6 to TRBJ2-3, with D possibly matching TRBD2 (6 bases). The germline V gene encodes CDR1 SGHDT and CDR2 YYEEEE. This CDR3 contains 16 residues. Trimming shortened V by 0 bases and J by 0 bases, and 11 bases separated the two germline ends.

The V gene is TRBV30, the J gene TRBJ1-6; unclear D gene. CDR3 length: 13 residues. Trimming cost V 3 bases and J 1 base, with 4 bases left between them. Germline assignment: CDR1 GTSNPN and CDR2 SVGIG (reference sequence). CDR3 in DNA: TGTGCCTGGAGGGAATCCTATAATTCACCCCTCCACTTT. As protein: CAWRESYNSPLHF.

The CDR3 DNA reads as TGTGCCAGCAGTTGGGCAGGGTTAGGAAATGAGCAGTTCTTC. Translating gives CASSWAGLGNEQFF. The gene calls are TRBV6-5 and TRBJ2-1, with D possibly TRBD1 on 5 matching bases. CDR3 length: 14 residues. The V gene's germline CDR1 is MNHEY and CDR2 SVGAGI. V dropped 4 bases and J dropped 7 bases, with 14 bases sitting between them.

This chain connects TRBV28 to TRBJ2-1; D is undetermined. Deletions cut 3 bases from V and 8 bases from J, with 11 bases between. From germline, CDR1 is MDHEN and CDR2 SYDVKM. The CDR3 spans 13 residues. CDR3 nucleotides: TGTGCCAGCAGTTTCCCCAGCGACGATGAGCAGTTCTTC. Encoded protein: CASSFPSDDEQFF.

The rearrangement uses TRBV5-1 and TRBJ2-7, with D perhaps TRBD1 or TRBD2 (5 bases each). The length of the CDR3 is 15 residues. V shed 4 bases and J shed 6 bases, with 20 bases lying between them. Germline CDR1 reads SGHRS; CDR2 reads YFSETQ. CDR3 nucleotide sequence: TGCGCCAGCAGCCCTGACTTCGCACTAGGGGCCGAGCAGTACTTC. This translates into CASSPDFALGAEQYF. Full variable domain (remainder filled in from reference TRBV5-1 and TRBJ2-7): KAGVTQTPRYLIKTRGQQVTLSCSPISGHRSVSWYQQTPGQGLQFLFEYFSETQRNKGNFPGRFSGRQFSNSRSEMNVSTLELGDSALYLCASSPDFALGAEQYFGPGTRLTVT.

V and J are TRBV28 and TRBJ2-5; 12 nucleotides align to TRBD1. The CDR3 runs 15 residues. V was clipped by 7 bases and J by 4 bases; unmatched bases: 7. Germline-derived CDR1 and CDR2 are MDHEN and SYDVKM. CDR3 region: CASTRDRGRRETQYF. Written as DNA, the CDR3 is TGTGCCAGCACCCGGGACAGGGGGCGACGAGAGACCCAGTACTTC. Full variable domain (remainder filled in from reference TRBV28 and TRBJ2-5): DVKVTQSSRYLVKRTGEKVFLECVQDMDHENMFWYRQDPGLGLRLIYFSYDVKMKEKGDIPEGYSVSREKKERFSLILESASTNQTSMYLCASTRDRGRRETQYFGPGTRLLVL.

The chain joins TRBV2 to TRBJ2-3; D possibly corresponds to TRBD1 (6 bases). Germline values: CDR1 SNHLY, CDR2 FYNNEI. The V end was cut by 4 bases, the J end by 5 bases, with 7 bases between. CDR3 length equals 12 residues. CDR3 nucleotide sequence: TGTGCCAGCAGTGCAGGGGAAGATACGCAGTATTTT. This translates into CASSAGEDTQYF.

The chain employs TRBV28 and TRBJ1-3; no clear D gene. Germline V gene sequence: CDR1 MDHEN, CDR2 SYDVKM. The CDR3 totals 12 residues. V was cut by 8 bases and J by 4 bases, with 9 bases left in between. In DNA, the CDR3 is TGTGCCAGCGGCCTCTCGGGAAACACCATATATTTT. Residues: CASGLSGNTIYF.

The V and J genes are TRBV7-2 and TRBJ2-7; 9 bases agree with TRBD2. The V segment lost 4 bases and the J segment 3 bases; nucleotides outside the gene matches: 4. Germline assignment: CDR1 SGHTA and CDR2 FQGNSA. There are 14 residues in the CDR3. The CDR3 DNA sequence: TGTGCCAGCAGCTCTAGCGGGGTCGGCTACGAGCAGTACTTC. Amino acid sequence: CASSSSGVGYEQYF.

This sequence joins TRBV27 and TRBJ2-5, with 7 bases that match TRBD1. The J call may be in error: the DNA end matches TRBJ2-7 better. CDR1 is MNHEY and CDR2 is SMNVEV in the germline V gene (reference sequence). The CDR3 is 15 residues long. CDR3 DNA: TGTGCCAGCAGTTCCCGCCGACAGGGTAGCTACGAGCAGTACTTC. It codes for CASSSRRQGSYEQYF.

The genes are TRBV29-1 and TRBJ2-3, with D maybe TRBD1 (6 bases). V was pared by 1 base and J by 0 bases, with 11 bases between. The CDR3 has 15 amino acids. The germline gives CDR1 SQVTM, CDR2 ANQGSEA. CDR3 nucleotides: TGCAGCGTTGAAGGGGGGCCAGATAGCACAGATACGCAGTATTTT. Translated, it gives CSVEGGPDSTDTQYF.

J is TRBJ2-3 and V is TRBV5-5, with TRBD2 as a possible D gene (6 bases). V gave up 0 bases and J gave up 1 base, with 9 bases separating them. CDR3 length: 15 residues. Germline values: CDR1 SGHKS, CDR2 YYEKEE (reference sequence). The CDR3 spells CASSLGGTGTDTQYF. The CDR3 DNA reads as TGTGCCAGCAGCTTGGGCGGGACGGGCACAGATACGCAGTATTTT.

This clone was found a few times. The gene calls are TRBV28 and TRBJ1-5; D may be TRBD1 (5 bases). Germline V gene data show CDR1 as MDHEN and CDR2 as SYDVKM. V gave up 6 bases and J gave up 1 base, with 10 bases separating them. The length of the CDR3 is 14 residues. In DNA, the CDR3 is TGTGCCAGCAGGGGGCCGGGGAGCAATCAGCCCCAGCATTTT. This sequence encodes CASRGPGSNQPQHF.

The chain combines TRBV19 with TRBJ1-4, with D tentatively TRBD1 (5 bases). CDR1 LNHDA and CDR2 SQIVND come from the germline V gene (reference sequence). Trimming removed 4 bases from V and 2 bases from J, with 5 bases in between. The CDR3 sequence is 13 residues long. The CDR3 protein is CASSKGTNEKLFF. CDR3 nucleotide sequence: TGTGCCAGTAGTAAGGGGACTAATGAAAAACTGTTTTTT.

This clone was counted between two and nine times. CDR3 nucleotide sequence: TGCGCCAGCAGCCCTCTTCAGAGACTAGCGGGGGCTAACCAGTATTTT. It codes for CASSPLQRLAGANQYF. This chain uses TRBV4-1 with TRBJ2-3; 12 bases are shared with TRBD2. V dropped 4 bases and J dropped 12; count of bases not matched to a gene: 14. The CDR3 is 16 amino acids. Germline assignment: CDR1 MGHRA and CDR2 YSYEKL.

V and J are TRBV4-3 and TRBJ1-2; D unclear. The V gene's germline CDR1 is LGHNA and CDR2 YSLEER. This CDR3 has 15 residues. The ends were cut back, 0 bases at V and 8 bases at J, with 16 bases in the middle. CDR3 sequence (DNA): TGCGCCAGCAGCCAAGATACGTCGGAAATTGGCGGCTACACCTTC. Translating it yields CASSQDTSEIGGYTF.

This clone was seen once. The chain links TRBV5-6 to TRBJ2-5, with 9 bases lining up with TRBD2. V dropped 4 bases and J dropped 1; count of bases not matched to a gene: 2. CDR1 SGHDT and CDR2 YYEEEE come from the germline V gene. CDR3 size: 14 residues. DNA for the CDR3: TGTGCCAGCAGCCTTAGCGGGGGCCAAGAGACCCAGTACTTC. Its protein product is CASSLSGGQETQYF.